This T cell receptor (beta chain) was documented in a study of T cell repertoires in cytomegalovirus infection. CDR3 size: 15 residues. V dropped 4 bases and J dropped 0 bases, with 13 bases sitting between them. Germline CDR1 is LNHDA and CDR2 is SQIVND (reference sequence). This clonotype was recorded a few times. TCRdb processed the reads anew with MiXCR; each CDR3 protein has one entry. This table holds around 180,000 distinct CDR3 sequences, 28% found once. What was sequenced was PBMCs. This chain joins TRBV19 and TRBJ2-7; D might be TRBD2 (5 bases). The origin of this receptor is a human donor in good health (CMV status not recorded). Some clones in this sample may be carry-over from other donors' samples. Written as DNA, the CDR3 is TGTGCCAGTAGTACAGGAGGCTTAAGCTCCTACGAGCAGTACTTC. Encoded protein: CASSTGGLSSYEQYF.